These 3 T cell receptor beta chains originate from one sample sequenced in a study of shared clonotypes between healthy human individuals. Libraries were prepared by immunoSEQ multiplex PCR; TCRdb keeps only in-frame clonotypes and omits some of them. The sample includes about 1.1 million clones, around three quarters seen only once; the top ten take roughly 0.57%. Sequencing was carried out using memory CD4+ T cells from PBMCs. The subset denotes: CD45RA-negative fraction. The receptors shown here come from a man aged 18 to 30 in good health. Some clones in this sample may be carry-over from other donors' samples.

This chain links TRBV28 with TRBJ2-7, with D possibly matching TRBD1 (6 bases). V dropped 7 bases and J dropped 7 bases, with 11 bases sitting between them. This CDR3 spans 11 amino acids. Germline V gives CDR1 MDHEN, CDR2 SYDVKM. The CDR3 loop reads CASKGGTEQYF. CDR3 in DNA: TGTGCCAGCAAAGGGGGTACTGAGCAGTACTTC. The variable domain in full, completed from reference TRBV28 and TRBJ2-7, reads DVKVTQSSRYLVKRTGEKVFLECVQDMDHENMFWYRQDPGLGLRLIYFSYDVKMKEKGDIPEGYSVSREKKERFSLILESASTNQTSMYLCASKGGTEQYFGPGTRLTVT.

This clone appeared a single time. This chain links TRBV4-2 with TRBJ1-5; D call uncertain. Germline V CDR1 and CDR2: LGHNA, YNFKEQ. V lost 2 bases and J lost 7, with 27 bases in between. The CDR3 contains 19 residues. The CDR3 spells CASSQRAYGDSRLEQPQHF. For the CDR3, the DNA is TGTGCCAGCAGCCAAAGAGCGTATGGCGACTCTAGGTTGGAACAGCCCCAGCATTTT.

The chain links TRBV18 to TRBJ2-3, with no clear D. The CDR3 has 14 residues. Trimming removed 0 bases at V and 3 bases at J, with 7 bases between. The germline gives CDR1 KGHSH, CDR2 LQKENI. CDR3 bases: TGTGCCAGCTCACCACCTACTATTACAGATACGCAGTATTTT. As protein: CASSPPTITDTQYF.